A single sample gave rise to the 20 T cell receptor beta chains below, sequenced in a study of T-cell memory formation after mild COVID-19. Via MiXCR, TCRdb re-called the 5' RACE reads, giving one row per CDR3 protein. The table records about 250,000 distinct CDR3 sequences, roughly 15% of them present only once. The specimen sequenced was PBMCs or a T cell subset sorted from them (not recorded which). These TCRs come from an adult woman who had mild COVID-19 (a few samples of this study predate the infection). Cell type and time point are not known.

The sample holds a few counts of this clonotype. The CDR3 region is CASPTDRDCTYGYTF. The CDR3 DNA reads as TGTGCCAGCCCTACGGACAGGGACTGTACCTATGGCTACACCTTC. The gene calls are TRBV25-1 and TRBJ1-2; 8 bases line up with TRBD1. The CDR3 has 15 residues. Trimming cost V 8 bases and J 4 bases; bases outside gene matches: 12. CDR1 and CDR2 from the germline V gene are MGHDK and SYGVNS.

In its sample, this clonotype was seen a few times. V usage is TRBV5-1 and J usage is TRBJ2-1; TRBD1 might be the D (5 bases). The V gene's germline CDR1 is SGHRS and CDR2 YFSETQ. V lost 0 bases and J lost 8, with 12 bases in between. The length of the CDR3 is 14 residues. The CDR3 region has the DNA TGCGCCAGCAGCTTGGGGGGCAACCGCGATGAGCAGTTCTTC. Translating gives CASSLGGNRDEQFF.

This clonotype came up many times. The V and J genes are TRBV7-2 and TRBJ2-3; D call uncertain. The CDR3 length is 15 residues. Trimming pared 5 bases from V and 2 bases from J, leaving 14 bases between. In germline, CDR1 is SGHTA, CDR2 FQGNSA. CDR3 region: CASSRGDGLTDTQYF. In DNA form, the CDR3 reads TGTGCCAGCAGCCGAGGCGACGGGCTCACAGATACGCAGTATTTT. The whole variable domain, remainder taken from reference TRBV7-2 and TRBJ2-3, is GAGVSQSPSNKVTEKGKDVELRCDPISGHTALYWYRQSLGQGLEFLIYFQGNSAPDKSGLPSDRFSAERTGGSVSTLTIQRTQQEDSAVYLCASSRGDGLTDTQYFGPGTRLTVL.

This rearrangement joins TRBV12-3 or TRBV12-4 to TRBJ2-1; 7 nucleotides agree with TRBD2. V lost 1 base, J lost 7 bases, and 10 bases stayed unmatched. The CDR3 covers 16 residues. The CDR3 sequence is CASSLEAGFPGNEQFF. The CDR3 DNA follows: TGTGCCAGCAGTTTAGAAGCGGGGTTCCCCGGGAATGAGCAGTTCTTC.

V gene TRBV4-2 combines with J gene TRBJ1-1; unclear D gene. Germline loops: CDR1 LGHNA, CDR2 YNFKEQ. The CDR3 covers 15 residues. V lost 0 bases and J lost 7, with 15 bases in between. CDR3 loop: CASSQDRRTEVEAFF. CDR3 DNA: TGTGCCAGCAGCCAAGATAGGAGGACGGAGGTTGAAGCTTTCTTT.

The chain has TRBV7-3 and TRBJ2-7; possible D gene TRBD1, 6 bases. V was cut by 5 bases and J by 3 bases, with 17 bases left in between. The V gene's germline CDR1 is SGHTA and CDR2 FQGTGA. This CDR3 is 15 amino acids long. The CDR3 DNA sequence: TGTGCCAGCAGCCCGCGCCAGGGGCCAGTCTACGAGCAGTACTTC. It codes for CASSPRQGPVYEQYF.

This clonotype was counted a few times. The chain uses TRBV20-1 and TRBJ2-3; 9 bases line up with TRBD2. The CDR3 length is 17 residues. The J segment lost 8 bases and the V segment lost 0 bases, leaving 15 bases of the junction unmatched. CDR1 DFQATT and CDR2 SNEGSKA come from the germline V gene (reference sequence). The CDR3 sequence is CSARDASLAGLIRTQYF. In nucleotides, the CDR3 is TGCAGTGCTAGAGATGCGTCGCTAGCGGGGTTGATTCGTACGCAGTATTTT.

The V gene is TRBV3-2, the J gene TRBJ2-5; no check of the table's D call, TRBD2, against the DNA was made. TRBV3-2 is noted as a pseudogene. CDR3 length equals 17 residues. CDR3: CASSQKGLAGLKGTQYF. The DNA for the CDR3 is TGTGCCAGCAGCCAGAAGGGACTAGCGGGATTAAAAGGGACCCAGTACTTC.

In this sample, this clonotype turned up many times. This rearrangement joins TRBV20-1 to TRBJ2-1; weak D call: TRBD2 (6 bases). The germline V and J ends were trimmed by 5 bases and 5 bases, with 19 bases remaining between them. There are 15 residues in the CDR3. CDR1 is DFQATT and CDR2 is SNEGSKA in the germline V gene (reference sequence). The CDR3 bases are TGCAGTGCTCCCACTAGGGGAGGAGGGAACAATGAGCAGTTCTTC. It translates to CSAPTRGGGNNEQFF.

CDR3 nucleotide sequence: TGTGCCAGCAGTTCTCCGATCACTGAAGCTTTCTTT. Translating it yields CASSSPITEAFF. The J gene is TRBJ1-1, the V gene TRBV6-5; no clear D gene. Trimming removed 4 bases from V and 4 bases from J, with 7 bases in between. This CDR3 is 12 amino acids long. CDR1 and CDR2 (germline): MNHEY, SVGAGI.

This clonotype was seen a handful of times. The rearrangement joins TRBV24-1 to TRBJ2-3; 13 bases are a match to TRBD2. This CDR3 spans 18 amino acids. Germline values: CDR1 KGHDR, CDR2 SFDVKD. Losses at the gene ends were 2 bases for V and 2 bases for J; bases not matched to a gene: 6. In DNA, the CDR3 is TGTGCCACCAGTGATTCCCTGGGACTAGCGGGGTACACAGATACGCAGTATTTT. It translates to CATSDSLGLAGYTDTQYF.

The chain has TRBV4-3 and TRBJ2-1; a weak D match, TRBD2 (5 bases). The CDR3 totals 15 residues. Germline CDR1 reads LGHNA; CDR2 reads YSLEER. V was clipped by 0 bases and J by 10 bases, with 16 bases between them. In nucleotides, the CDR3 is TGCGCCAGCAGCCAAGATCGCGTGGGAGCTAGGGAGCAGTTCTTC. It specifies CASSQDRVGAREQFF.

Here the CDR3 reads CAIRRTGGSYEQYF. In DNA form, the CDR3 reads TGTGCCATCAGGAGAACGGGAGGGAGTTACGAGCAGTACTTC. The chain carries TRBV2 and TRBJ2-7, with 8 bases aligning to TRBD2. Germline V gene sequence: CDR1 SNHLY, CDR2 FYNNEI. V was clipped by 10 bases and J by 4 bases; unmatched bases: 12. The CDR3 loop spans 14 amino acids.

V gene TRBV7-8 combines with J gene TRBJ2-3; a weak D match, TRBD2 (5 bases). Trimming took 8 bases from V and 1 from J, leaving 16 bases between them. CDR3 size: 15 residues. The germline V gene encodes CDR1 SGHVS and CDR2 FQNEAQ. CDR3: CASSALPAGTDTQYF. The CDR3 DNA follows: TGTGCCAGCTCCGCCCTTCCAGCGGGCACAGATACGCAGTATTTT. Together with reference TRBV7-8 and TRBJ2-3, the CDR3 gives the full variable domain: GAGVSQSPRYKVAKRGQDVALRCDPISGHVSLFWYQQALGQGPEFLTYFQNEAQLDKSGLPSDRFFAERPEGSVSTLKIQRTQQEDSAVYLCASSALPAGTDTQYFGPGTRLTVL.

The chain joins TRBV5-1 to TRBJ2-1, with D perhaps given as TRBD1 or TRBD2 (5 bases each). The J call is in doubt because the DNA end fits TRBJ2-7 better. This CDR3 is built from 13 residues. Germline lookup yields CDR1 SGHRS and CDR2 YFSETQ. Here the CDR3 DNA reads TGCGCCAGCAGCGGGTACCCCGAGGGGGAGCAGTACTTC. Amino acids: CASSGYPEGEQYF.

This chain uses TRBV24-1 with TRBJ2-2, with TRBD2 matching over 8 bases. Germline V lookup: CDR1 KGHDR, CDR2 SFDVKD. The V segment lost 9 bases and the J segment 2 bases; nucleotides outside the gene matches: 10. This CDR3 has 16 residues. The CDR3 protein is CATGTPGLGNTGELFF. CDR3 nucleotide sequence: TGTGCCACCGGTACACCGGGACTAGGTAACACCGGGGAGCTGTTTTTT.

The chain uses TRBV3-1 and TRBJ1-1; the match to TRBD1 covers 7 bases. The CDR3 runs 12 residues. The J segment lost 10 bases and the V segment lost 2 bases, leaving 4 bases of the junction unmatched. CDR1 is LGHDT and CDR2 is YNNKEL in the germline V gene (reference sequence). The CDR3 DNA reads TGTGCCAGCAGCCAAACGACAGGGAGAGCTTTCTTT. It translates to CASSQTTGRAFF.

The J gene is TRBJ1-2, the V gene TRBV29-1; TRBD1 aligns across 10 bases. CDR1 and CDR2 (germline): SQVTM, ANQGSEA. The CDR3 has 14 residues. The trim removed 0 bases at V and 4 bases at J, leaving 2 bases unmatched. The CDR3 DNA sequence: TGCAGCGTTGAAGACTGGGACAGGGGCTATGGCTACACCTTC. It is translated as CSVEDWDRGYGYTF.

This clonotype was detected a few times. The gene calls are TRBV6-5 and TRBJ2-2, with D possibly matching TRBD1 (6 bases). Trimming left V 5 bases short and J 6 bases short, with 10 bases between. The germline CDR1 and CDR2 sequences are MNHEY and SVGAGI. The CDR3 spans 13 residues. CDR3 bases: TGTGCCAGCAGTCAGGGGCCAGCCGGGGAGCTGTTTTTT. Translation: CASSQGPAGELFF.

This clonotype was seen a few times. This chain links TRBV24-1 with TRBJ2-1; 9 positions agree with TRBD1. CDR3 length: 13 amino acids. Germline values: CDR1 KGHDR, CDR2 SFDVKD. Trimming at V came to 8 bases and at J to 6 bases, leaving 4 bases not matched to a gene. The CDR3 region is CATKDRGSNEQFF. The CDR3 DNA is TGTGCCACCAAGGACAGGGGATCCAATGAGCAGTTCTTC.